Given below is one TCR beta chain in context. This CDR3 is 13 amino acids long. V shed 4 bases and J 8 bases; nucleotides not matched to a gene: 2. This entry belongs to a study of T cells in localized non-small cell lung cancer. Sequenced by immunoSEQ multiplex PCR; TCRdb stores in-frame clones only, minus some. The profile covers roughly 2,200 clones, with about a fifth appearing a single time and about a fifth taken by the ten largest. This receptor was identified in a male donor aged 60 or older with stage II lung adenocarcinoma. The chain combines TRBV7-1 with TRBJ1-2; 12 positions agree with TRBD1. TRBV7-1 is marked as an open reading frame, function uncertain. This sample comprised lung tumor tissue, obtained before any cancer treatment. CDR3 region: CASSLGTGGGYTF. In DNA, the CDR3 is TGTGCCAGCAGCTTAGGGACAGGGGGCGGCTACACCTTC.